These 14 T cell receptor beta chains were sequenced from one sample in a study of Graves' ophthalmopathy and Graves' hyperthyroidism (dated by TCRdb to 2016 to 2019). The data were produced on an Illumina HiSeq 2000. For repertoire sequencing, the TCR beta CDR3 regions were amplified from RNA transcripts. HTBI primers and the Qiagen OneStep RT-PCR kit were used in a first-round RT-PCR, which was followed by a second-round multiplex PCR, size selection and purification. The public reads were run again by TCRdb, first through fastp at Q25 and then through MiXCR, and only productive beta chains were kept. For every CDR3 protein sequence, its rows merge into one entry that carries the most common genes and DNA. This sample holds 650,000 to 900,000 distinct CDR3 sequences; 35% to 50% were observed only once. The ten biggest clones cover 44% of the sample. Source material: peripheral blood. These receptors originate from an adult man with Graves' ophthalmopathy.

The chain recombines TRBV7-9 with TRBJ2-5, with 14 nucleotides matching TRBD2. V gave up 5 bases and J gave up 7 bases; unmatched junction bases: 12. Germline V gene lookup returns CDR1 SEHNR and CDR2 FQNEAQ (reference sequence). The CDR3 contains 17 residues. The CDR3 here is CASSPGPGLAGEGTQYF. The CDR3 DNA is TGTGCCAGCAGCCCTGGGCCGGGACTAGCGGGAGAAGGGACCCAGTACTTC.

The rearrangement joins TRBV7-2 to TRBJ2-7; D is perhaps TRBD2 (6 bases). The CDR3 spans 12 residues. V was pared by 5 bases and J by 9 bases, with 14 bases between. CDR1 is SGHTA, CDR2 FQGNSA, per germline. Here the CDR3 DNA reads TGTGCCAGCAGCCCAACCGGGGGTTGGCAGTACTTC. Encoded protein: CASSPTGGWQYF.

The V gene is TRBV11-2, the J gene TRBJ2-7; D is undetermined. Germline lookup yields CDR1 SGHAT and CDR2 FQNNGV. Trimming took off 5 bases at V and 9 bases at J, with 17 bases between the two ends. CDR3 length: 13 amino acids. For the CDR3, the DNA is TGTGCCAGCAGCCACCGGATGGACCTTGGGCAGTACTTC. It is translated as CASSHRMDLGQYF. Full variable domain (remainder filled in from reference TRBV11-2 and TRBJ2-7): EAGVAQSPRYKIIEKRQSVAFWCNPISGHATLYWYQQILGQGPKLLIQFQNNGVVDDSQLPKDRFSAERLKGVDSTLKIQPAKLEDSAVYLCASSHRMDLGQYFGPGTRLTVT.

This clonotype turned up a few times. The genes are TRBV7-9 and TRBJ2-2; possibly TRBD1 for D (6 bases). The CDR3 has 15 residues. CDR1 is SEHNR, CDR2 FQNEAQ, per germline (reference sequence). V was trimmed by 1 base and J by 3 bases, leaving 9 bases between them. CDR3 in DNA: TGTGCCAGCAGCTTAGGGGCAGGGGACACCGGGGAGCTGTTTTTT. The encoded protein is CASSLGAGDTGELFF.

This clonotype came up a few times. The rearrangement links TRBV12-3 or TRBV12-4 to TRBJ2-2; D assignment may be TRBD1 or TRBD2 (5 bases each). The CDR3 loop spans 15 amino acids. Trimming removed 5 bases from V and 3 bases from J, with 13 bases in between. The CDR3 region has the DNA TGTGCCAGCAGTAGGGACGTACGGTACACCGGGGAGCTGTTTTTT. It specifies CASSRDVRYTGELFF.

The genes are TRBV6-6 and TRBJ1-5, with unresolved D. The CDR3 is 12 amino acids. Germline V lookup: CDR1 MNHNY, CDR2 SVGAGI (reference sequence). V was cut by 4 bases and J by 6 bases, with 7 bases left in between. CDR3 sequence (DNA): TGTGCCAGCAGTTCCCCAAGTCAGCCCCAGCATTTT. This codes for CASSSPSQPQHF.

This clonotype was seen ten or more times. The V and J genes are TRBV10-3 and TRBJ1-1, with 7 bases lining up with TRBD1. CDR1 and CDR2 (germline): ENHRY, SYGVKD. This CDR3 comprises 15 residues. V was pared by 0 bases and J by 0 bases, with 1 base of the junction left unmatched. The CDR3 loop is CAISESDRVNTEAFF. The CDR3 nucleotides read TGTGCCATCAGTGAGTCAGACAGGGTGAACACTGAAGCTTTCTTT.

The chain carries TRBV19 and TRBJ1-1; TRBD1 agrees at 8 bases. Germline trimming cut 4 bases from V and 6 bases from J; bases unmatched to any gene: 4. In germline, CDR1 is LNHDA, CDR2 SQIVND (reference sequence). The CDR3 is 13 amino acids. The CDR3 bases are TGTGCCAGTAGTAACAGGGGGGGAGCTGAAGCTTTCTTT. Protein sequence: CASSNRGGAEAFF.

This clonotype was counted a single time. At one boundary the junction diverges from the germline segment, which might be a read error. The V gene is TRBV9, the J gene TRBJ1-4; D call uncertain. Germline-derived CDR1 and CDR2 are SGDLS and YYNGEE. The length of the CDR3 is 14 residues. CDR3 loop: CTSSVKATNEKLFF. CDR3 coding DNA: TGTACCAGCAGCGTGAAGGCAACTAATGAAAAACTGTTTTTT.

This clonotype was observed many times. CDR3 sequence reads: CASSGGGTDRNTEAFF. The DNA of the CDR3 is TGTGCCAGCAGCGGAGGGGGGACAGATCGGAACACTGAAGCTTTCTTT. The rearrangement links TRBV9 to TRBJ1-1, with 7 nucleotides matching TRBD1. J was trimmed by 1 base and V by 3 bases; bases with no gene match: 9. In germline, CDR1 is SGDLS, CDR2 YYNGEE. The CDR3 is 16 residues long.

V usage is TRBV20-1 and J usage is TRBJ2-2; 8 bases are shared with TRBD2. There are 14 residues in the CDR3. Germline V CDR1 and CDR2: DFQATT, SNEGSKA (reference sequence). V dropped 3 bases and J dropped 7; count of bases not matched to a gene: 7. The CDR3 is CSARTGGRGGELFF. Written as DNA, the CDR3 is TGCAGTGCTAGGACGGGAGGGCGAGGCGGGGAGCTGTTTTTT.

A few counts support this clonotype. The chain joins TRBV7-8 to TRBJ1-5; TRBD1 matches 7 bases. Germline CDR1 reads SGHVS; CDR2 reads FQNEAQ. The V segment lost 5 bases and the J segment 6 bases; nucleotides outside the gene matches: 7. This CDR3 spans 14 amino acids. The CDR3 sequence: CASSLTGAGQPQHF. CDR3 in DNA: TGTGCCAGCAGCCTTACAGGGGCAGGTCAGCCCCAGCATTTT.

This clonotype has a handful of counts. The genes are TRBV7-9 and TRBJ1-3; a possible D gene is TRBD1 (6 bases). V lost 5 bases, J lost 3 bases, and 17 bases lay in between. The CDR3 runs 16 residues. CDR1 and CDR2 (germline): SEHNR, FQNEAQ (reference sequence). Here the CDR3 reads CASSPEGTFFGNTIYF. The DNA for the CDR3 is TGTGCCAGCAGCCCTGAAGGGACATTTTTTGGAAACACCATATATTTT.

V usage is TRBV25-1 and J usage is TRBJ2-6; 7 positions agree with TRBD1. Germline V CDR1 and CDR2: MGHDK, SYGVNS. After removal of 4 bases from V and 2 bases from J, the junction contained 5 bases not matched to a gene. The length of the CDR3 is 16 residues. The CDR3 sequence is CASSGQGSPGANVLTF. CDR3 DNA sequence: TGTGCCAGCAGTGGACAGGGTAGTCCTGGGGCCAACGTCCTGACTTTC.